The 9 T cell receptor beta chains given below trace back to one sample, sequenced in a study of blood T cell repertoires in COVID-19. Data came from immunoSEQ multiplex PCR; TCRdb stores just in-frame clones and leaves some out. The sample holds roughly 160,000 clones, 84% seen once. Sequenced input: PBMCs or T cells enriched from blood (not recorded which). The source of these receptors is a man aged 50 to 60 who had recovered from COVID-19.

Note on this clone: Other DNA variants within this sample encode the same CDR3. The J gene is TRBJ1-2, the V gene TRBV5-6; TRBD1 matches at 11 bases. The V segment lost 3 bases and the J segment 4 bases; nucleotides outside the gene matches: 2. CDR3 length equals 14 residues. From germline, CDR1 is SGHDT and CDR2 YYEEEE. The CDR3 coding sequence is TGTGCCAGCAGCTCGGACAGGGGGCTCTATGGCTACACCTTC. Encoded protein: CASSSDRGLYGYTF.

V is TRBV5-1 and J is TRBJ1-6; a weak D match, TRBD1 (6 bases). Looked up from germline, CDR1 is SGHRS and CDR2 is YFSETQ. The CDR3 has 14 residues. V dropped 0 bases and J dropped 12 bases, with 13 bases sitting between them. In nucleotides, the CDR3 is TGCGCCAGCAGCTTGGACAGGGCTTGGGGACCCCTCCACTTT. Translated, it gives CASSLDRAWGPLHF.

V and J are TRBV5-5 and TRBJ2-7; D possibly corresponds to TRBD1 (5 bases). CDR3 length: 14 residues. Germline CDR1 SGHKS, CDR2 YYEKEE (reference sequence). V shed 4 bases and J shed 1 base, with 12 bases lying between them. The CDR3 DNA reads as TGTGCCAGCAGCCTGATTCAGGGTTCCTACGAGCAGTACTTC. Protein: CASSLIQGSYEQYF.

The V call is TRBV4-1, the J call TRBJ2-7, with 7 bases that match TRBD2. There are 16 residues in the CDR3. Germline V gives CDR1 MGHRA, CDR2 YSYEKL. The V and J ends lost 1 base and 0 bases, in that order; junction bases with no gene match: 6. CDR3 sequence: CASSQVIGLGSYEQYF. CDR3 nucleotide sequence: TGCGCCAGCAGCCAAGTCATCGGACTAGGCTCCTACGAGCAGTACTTC.

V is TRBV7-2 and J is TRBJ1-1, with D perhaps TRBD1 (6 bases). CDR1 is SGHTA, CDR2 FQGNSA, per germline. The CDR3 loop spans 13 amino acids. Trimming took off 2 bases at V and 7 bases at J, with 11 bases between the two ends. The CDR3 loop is CASSLLQGHEAFF. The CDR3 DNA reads TGTGCCAGCAGCTTATTGCAGGGGCATGAAGCTTTCTTT.

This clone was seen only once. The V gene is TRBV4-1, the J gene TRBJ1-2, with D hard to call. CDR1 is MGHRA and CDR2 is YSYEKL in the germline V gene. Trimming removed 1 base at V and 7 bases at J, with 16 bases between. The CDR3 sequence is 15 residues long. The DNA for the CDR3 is TGCGCCAGCAGCCAAGTGGTGGGTATGGGCGTTGGCTACACCTTC. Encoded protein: CASSQVVGMGVGYTF.

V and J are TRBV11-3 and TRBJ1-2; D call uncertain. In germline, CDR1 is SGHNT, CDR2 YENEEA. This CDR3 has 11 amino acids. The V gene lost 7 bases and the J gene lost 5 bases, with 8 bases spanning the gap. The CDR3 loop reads CASTRNYGYTF. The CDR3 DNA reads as TGTGCCAGCACCAGGAATTATGGCTACACCTTC.

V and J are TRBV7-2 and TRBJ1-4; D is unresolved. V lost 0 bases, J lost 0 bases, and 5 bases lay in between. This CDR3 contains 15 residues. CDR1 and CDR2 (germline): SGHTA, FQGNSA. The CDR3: CASSLAAATNEKLFF. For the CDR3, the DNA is TGTGCCAGCAGCTTAGCAGCTGCAACTAATGAAAAACTGTTTTTT.

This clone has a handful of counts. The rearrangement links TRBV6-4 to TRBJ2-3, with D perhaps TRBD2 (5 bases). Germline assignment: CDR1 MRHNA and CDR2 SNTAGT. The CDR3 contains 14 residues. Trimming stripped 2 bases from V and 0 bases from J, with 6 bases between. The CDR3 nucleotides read TGTGCCAGCAGTGACGGCGGGAGCACAGATACGCAGTATTTT. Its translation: CASSDGGSTDTQYF.